This TCR beta chain derives from a study of shared clonotypes between healthy human individuals. Overall study context: The study used three CD4 naive, three CD4 memory, two CD8 naive and one CD8 memory plate per donor.

The CDR3 totals 13 residues. Germline loops: CDR1 SGHTS, CDR2 YDEGEE. Trimming removed 4 bases at V and 9 bases at J, with 14 bases between. Details on this clone: Its specificity is not known.

Only in-frame clones appear in the TCRdb table, and some are missing; sequencing was by immunoSEQ multiplex PCR. The sample has about 2 million clones, about 95% seen once; the top ten hold about 1.1%. Study conclusions and caveats: In general, naive subsets displayed greater estimated richness than memory subsets did.

Naive CD8 populations comprised CD45RO-negative cells positively selected for CCR7, excluding terminally differentiated effector memory CD45RA+ cells. The source of this sequence is a man younger than 30 in good health. Input material: naive CD8+ T cells sorted from blood. The J gene is TRBJ1-5, the V gene TRBV5-8; D unclear. The CDR3 reads CASSPGWGSPQHF. The CDR3 bases are TGTGCCAGCAGCCCGGGGTGGGGATCGCCCCAGCATTTT.